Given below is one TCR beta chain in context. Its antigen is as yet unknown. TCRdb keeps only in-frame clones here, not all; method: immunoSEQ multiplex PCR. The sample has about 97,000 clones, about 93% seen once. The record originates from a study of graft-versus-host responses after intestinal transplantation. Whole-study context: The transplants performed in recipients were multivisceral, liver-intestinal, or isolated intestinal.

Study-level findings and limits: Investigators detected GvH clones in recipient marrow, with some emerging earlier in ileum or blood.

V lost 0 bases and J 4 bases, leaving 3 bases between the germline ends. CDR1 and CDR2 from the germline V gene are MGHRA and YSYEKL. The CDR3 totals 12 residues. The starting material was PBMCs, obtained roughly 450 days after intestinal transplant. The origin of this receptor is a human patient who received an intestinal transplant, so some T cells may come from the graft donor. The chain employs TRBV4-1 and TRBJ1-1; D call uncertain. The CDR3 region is CASSQDATEAFF. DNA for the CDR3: TGCGCCAGCAGCCAAGATGCCACTGAAGCTTTCTTT.